The clone carrying this T cell receptor beta chain has more than one count but fewer than ten. What it binds is not known. Germline and junction disagree at one end, which may indicate a read error. CDR1 is SGHRS, CDR2 YFSETQ, per germline. There are 15 residues in the CDR3. Time point defined: persistent/refractory GD, antithyroid drugs over 5 years with positive TRAb. Extracted RNA from PBMCs served as the source of the TCR library. An endocrinology department in Xi'an, China, recruited the patients. Relying on iRepertoire HTBI primers and Arm-PCR of CDR3 regions, the team built TCR beta libraries. In the original workflow: Overall, samples carried 62 TRBV and 13 to 15 TRBJ segments. From the multiplex PCR reads, TCRdb called clonotypes with MiXCR, one entry per CDR3 protein. The V and J calls were determined by TCRdb, not by the authors. The repertoire holds a few hundred thousand distinct CDR3 sequences, with 20% to 25% as singletons.

The sample belongs to a study of regulatory T cells in long-lasting Graves disease. Overall study context: Persistent cases took antithyroid drugs over 5 years and stayed TSH receptor antibody positive. Whole-study findings and limits: Persistent disease samples used TRBV28, TRBJ1-2 and TRBJ2-5 preferentially.

The receptor comes from a female donor with Graves disease. The source was peripheral blood mononuclear cells (PBMCs), collected when the disease was refractory, from a patient treated with antithyroid drugs. V and J are TRBV5-1 and TRBJ2-2, with TRBD2 as a possible D gene (5 bases). The CDR3 bases are TGCGCCAGCACTCTAGAGTCGGTAAACACCGGGAAGCTGTTTTTT. This sequence encodes CASTLESVNTGKLFF.